This record concerns one T cell receptor beta chain sequence. The sample originates from a study of blood T cell repertoires in COVID-19. Overall study context: Some COVID-19 samples were acute and others convalescent; all came from the United States, Italy and Spain. T cells, B-cell-depleted T cells, or PBMCs supplied cDNA or gDNA.

In the original processing: How many nucleated cells were present was estimated from reference gene primer amplification. Assay: immunoSEQ multiplex PCR; the TCRdb copy retains only in-frame clones and omits some. The DNA gave D and trimming, while V, J and clone size come from that table. The data show some 240,000 clones, 86% seen once. Cohort placement rested on clinical history that participants reported themselves. Germline trimming cut 3 bases from V and 5 bases from J; bases unmatched to any gene: 4. This CDR3 has 14 residues. CDR1 and CDR2 from the germline V gene are MNHNS and SASEGT. The sample was PBMCs or T cells enriched from blood (not recorded which). The clonotype comes from a woman aged 40 to 49 with acute COVID-19. The chain joins TRBV6-1 to TRBJ1-5, with TRBD1 matching over 7 bases. The CDR3 nucleotides are TGTGCCAGCAGTGAGGACAGGTGGTATCAGCCCCAGCATTTT. Amino acid sequence: CASSEDRWYQPQHF.